This record covers a single T cell receptor beta chain. A second roughly 6 to 11 cycle PCR used barcoded and J-beta primers. TCRdb re-analysed the 5' RACE reads in MiXCR, keeping a single row per CDR3 protein. The sample includes about 1,000,000 distinct CDR3 sequences, under 45% of them seen just once. This sample was taken from a study of blood T cells in healthy people across ages. The CDR3 extends over 15 amino acids. CDR1 and CDR2 (germline): DFQATT, SNEGSKA (reference sequence). Losses at the gene ends were 1 base for V and 9 bases for J; bases not matched to a gene: 12. The sample comprised blood. The TCR was taken from a woman in her sixties in good health. V gene TRBV20-1 combines with J gene TRBJ2-1, with TRBD2 matching 7 bases. The DNA of the CDR3 is TGCAGTGCTAGAGCATGGACTAGGAAGGTGGCTGAGCAGTTCTTC. Its protein product is CSARAWTRKVAEQFF.